The rows below give T cell receptor beta chains drawn from one sample of a study of vaccination and CD4 T cells after COVID-19. Their antigens are not known. MiXCR, run by TCRdb on the PCR reads, gives a single entry per CDR3 protein. The repertoire holds roughly 16,000 distinct CDR3 sequences, with 63% as singletons. Specimen: CD4+ T cells from blood, cultured in vitro. The receptors derive from a human donor who had recovered from COVID-19. The CDR3 runs from the conserved cysteine through the conserved F or W. The D gene is left open where the match is weak. Clone size is stated in some rows and not others, as once, few, many or a class when expanded.

size: few; J: TRBJ2-5; D: .; length: 16; V: TRBV27; CDR3: CASSLEGREVQETQYF; DNA: TGTGCCAGCAGTTTAGAGGGCAGGGAAGTCCAAGAGACCCAGTACTTC
size: .; J: TRBJ2-3; D: TRBD1; length: 15; V: TRBV20-1; CDR3: CSAWSSGQGRDTQYF; DNA: TGCAGTGCCTGGTCCTCGGGACAGGGGAGAGATACGCAGTATTTT
size: .; J: TRBJ2-3; D: .; length: 14; V: TRBV5-1; CDR3: CASSSHRTTDTQYF; DNA: TGCGCCAGCAGCTCGCACCGGACCACAGATACGCAGTATTTT
size: .; J: TRBJ2-7; D: .; length: 13; V: TRBV6-1; CDR3: CASSHDRGEEQYF; DNA: TGTGCCAGCAGTCACGATCGGGGTGAAGAGCAGTACTTC
size: .; J: TRBJ1-2; D: .; length: 19; V: TRBV27; CDR3: CASSSYIHRLRTSGYGYTF; DNA: TGTGCCAGCAGTTCCTATATACACAGGCTCCGAACCAGCGGGTATGGCTACACCTTC
size: few; J: TRBJ2-2; D: TRBD1; length: 14; V: TRBV10-3; CDR3: CAISRQGDTGELFF; DNA: TGTGCCATCAGCCGACAGGGAGACACCGGGGAGCTGTTTTTT
size: .; J: TRBJ2-7; D: .; length: 15; V: TRBV30; CDR3: CAWSVGRSGAGEQYF; DNA: TGTGCCTGGAGTGTCGGGCGGTCGGGGGCCGGCGAGCAGTACTTC
size: .; J: TRBJ2-5; D: TRBD2; length: 17; V: TRBV4-2; CDR3: CASSQNGLAASQETQYF; DNA: TGTGCCAGCAGCCAAAATGGGCTAGCGGCCTCCCAAGAGACCCAGTACTTC
size: .; J: TRBJ2-7; D: TRBD2; length: 13; V: TRBV20-1; CDR3: CSAGLAGGREQYF; DNA: TGCAGTGCTGGACTAGCGGGGGGGCGCGAGCAGTACTTC
size: few; J: TRBJ2-7; D: .; length: 15; V: TRBV6-5; CDR3: CASSYSGLHSYEQYF; DNA: TGTGCCAGCAGTTACTCCGGGCTGCACTCCTACGAGCAGTACTTC
size: .; J: TRBJ1-5; D: TRBD1; length: 17; V: TRBV6-1; CDR3: CASSKNQQGAGNQPQHF; DNA: TGTGCCAGCAGTAAAAACCAACAGGGGGCGGGCAATCAGCCCCAGCATTTT
size: .; J: TRBJ1-1; D: .; length: 16; V: TRBV11-2; CDR3: CASSPNIGGRNTEAFF; DNA: TGTGCCAGCAGCCCCAATATTGGGGGGCGGAACACTGAAGCTTTCTTT
size: .; J: TRBJ2-3; D: .; length: 18; V: TRBV20-1; CDR3: CSAPTVGAPKGSTDTQYF; DNA: TGCAGTGCCCCTACGGTCGGGGCCCCGAAGGGTTCTACAGATACGCAGTATTTT
size: few; J: TRBJ2-2; D: .; length: 14; V: TRBV29-1; CDR3: CSVEATGRAGELFF; DNA: TGCAGCGTTGAGGCTACCGGGCGCGCCGGGGAGCTGTTTTTT
size: .; J: TRBJ1-6; D: TRBD1; length: 18; V: TRBV28; CDR3: CASSLAGTASSYNSPLHF; DNA: TGTGCCAGCAGTTTGGCCGGGACAGCTAGCTCCTATAATTCACCCCTCCACTTT
size: .; J: TRBJ1-5; D: .; length: 15; V: TRBV19; CDR3: CASSILGSNNQPQHF; DNA: TGTGCCAGTAGTATTCTGGGGTCTAACAATCAGCCCCAGCATTTT
size: .; J: TRBJ2-3; D: .; length: 11; V: TRBV6-5; CDR3: CASSYSNTQYF; DNA: TGTGCCAGCAGTTACTCAAATACGCAGTATTTT
size: .; J: TRBJ2-1; D: .; length: 15; V: TRBV11-3; CDR3: CASSFKGPANNEQFF; DNA: TGTGCCAGCAGCTTCAAGGGGCCCGCGAACAATGAGCAGTTCTTC
size: .; J: TRBJ1-2; D: TRBD1; length: 12; V: TRBV27; CDR3: CASRDRNYGYTF; DNA: TGTGCCAGCAGGGACAGGAACTATGGCTACACCTTC
size: .; J: TRBJ2-3; D: TRBD2; length: 13; V: TRBV20-1; CDR3: CSARDAGADTQYF; DNA: TGCAGTGCTAGAGATGCGGGAGCAGATACGCAGTATTTT
size: .; J: TRBJ2-3; D: .; length: 18; V: TRBV27; CDR3: CASSLSTLDRRRVDTQYF; DNA: TGTGCCAGCAGTTTATCGACTCTGGACAGGAGGAGGGTGGATACGCAGTATTTT
size: .; J: TRBJ1-1; D: .; length: 14; V: TRBV19; CDR3: CASSIAQGDTEAFF; DNA: TGTGCCAGTAGTATAGCACAGGGAGACACTGAAGCTTTCTTT
size: .; J: TRBJ1-5; D: .; length: 16; V: TRBV20-1; CDR3: CSARGKDSWSNQPQHF; DNA: TGCAGTGCTAGAGGCAAGGACAGTTGGAGCAATCAGCCCCAGCATTTT
size: once; J: TRBJ2-1; D: .; length: 15; V: TRBV5-4; CDR3: CASSPGGGLEGEQFF; DNA: TGTGCCAGCAGCCCGGGAGGGGGCTTGGAGGGTGAGCAGTTCTTC
size: few; J: TRBJ2-1; D: TRBD1; length: 14; V: TRBV20-1; CDR3: CSGPTGGAYNEQFF; DNA: TGCAGTGGCCCGACAGGGGGCGCCTACAATGAGCAGTTCTTC
size: .; J: TRBJ2-5; D: .; length: 15; V: TRBV11-2; CDR3: CASSSGVTSPETQYF; DNA: TGTGCCAGCAGCTCAGGGGTCACTAGCCCAGAGACCCAGTACTTC
size: .; J: TRBJ2-7; D: .; length: 18; V: TRBV2; CDR3: CASSQHPAQGLDSHEQYF; DNA: TGTGCCAGCAGTCAACACCCAGCACAGGGATTAGACAGCCACGAGCAGTACTTC
size: .; J: TRBJ2-2; D: TRBD2; length: 15; V: TRBV7-2; CDR3: CASSKTSGRFGELFF; DNA: TGTGCCAGCAGTAAGACTAGCGGGAGATTCGGGGAGCTGTTTTTT